The 29 T cell receptor beta chains presented below share a single source sample, sequenced in a study of CXCR3-negative and CXCR3-positive naive CD8 T cells. UMI-labeled TRB cDNA libraries were prepared by 5' RACE. TCRdb reprocessed the 5' RACE reads and keeps a single row for each CDR3 protein, giving no DNA. The sample table includes about 40,000 distinct CDR3 sequences. The sequenced sample was memory CD8+ T cells from blood. All receptors derive from a human donor in good health. Some clones in this sample may be carry-over from other donors' samples.

The rearrangement uses TRBV29-1 and TRBJ2-3. The CDR3 is 11 residues long. CDR1 is SQVTM, CDR2 ANQGSEA, per germline. CDR3 amino acids: CSVDSGDTQYF.

The chain uses TRBV29-1 and TRBJ2-2. Per germline, CDR1 SQVTM and CDR2 ANQGSEA. The CDR3 covers 12 residues. This CDR3 is CSVDRGTGELFF.

The chain uses TRBV21-1 and TRBJ1-3. TRBV21-1 is deemed a pseudogene. The CDR3 runs to 15 residues. CDR3 protein: CASSKAEPAGNTIYF.

The chain couples TRBV4-1 to TRBJ2-7; as DNA is missing, the TRBD2 call by TCRdb cannot be tested. The CDR3 consists of 14 residues. The germline CDR1 and CDR2 sequences are MGHRA and YSYEKL. CDR3 sequence reads: CASSFGRGPYEQYF.

The rearrangement links TRBV7-2 to TRBJ1-2; no DNA is available, so the TRBD1 call from TCRdb remains unchecked. CDR3 length: 16 amino acids. Germline V CDR1 and CDR2: SGHTA, FQGNSA. The CDR3 loop reads CASSPVRWDPNYGYTF.

The V and J genes are TRBV30 and TRBJ2-1; TCRdb returns TRBD1, unconfirmable since there is no DNA. The CDR3 is 21 amino acids. Germline lookup yields CDR1 GTSNPN and CDR2 SVGIG (reference sequence). CDR3 amino acids: CAWKGSLWDRALGSSYNEQFF.

The chain joins TRBV7-6 to TRBJ2-5; with no DNA, the TCRdb D assignment of TRBD1 cannot be verified. Germline values: CDR1 SGHVS, CDR2 FNYEAQ. The CDR3 extends over 14 amino acids. CDR3 in amino acids: CASSLGTGIETQYF.

This chain joins TRBV5-1 and TRBJ2-2. This CDR3 is 17 amino acids long. Germline V lookup: CDR1 SGHRS, CDR2 YFSETQ. This CDR3 is CASSLWGYGDQTGELFF.

V gene TRBV7-2 combines with J gene TRBJ2-3; TCRdb selects TRBD1, and the lack of DNA leaves this call unchecked. The CDR3 runs to 15 residues. Germline CDR1 is SGHTA and CDR2 is FQGNSA. The CDR3 is CASSAGVGSTDTQYF.

The chain has TRBV4-2 and TRBJ2-7; there is no DNA to check the TCRdb D call of TRBD1. The CDR3 runs 15 residues. Germline assignment: CDR1 LGHNA and CDR2 YNFKEQ. The CDR3: CASSQYPGQTYEQYF.

The chain uses TRBV29-1 and TRBJ1-1; TCRdb calls TRBD1, which cannot be checked without DNA. The germline gives CDR1 SQVTM, CDR2 ANQGSEA. There are 13 residues in the CDR3. The CDR3: CSAREGGDTEAFF.

The chain employs TRBV4-2 and TRBJ2-7; without DNA, the TCRdb call of TRBD1 cannot be checked. The CDR3 consists of 15 residues. The germline V gene encodes CDR1 LGHNA and CDR2 YNFKEQ. CDR3 protein: CASSQDGAGLREQYF.

This chain uses TRBV11-1 with TRBJ1-5; the D gene TCRdb calls, TRBD1, cannot be checked with no DNA. This CDR3 comprises 14 residues. Germline V gene sequence: CDR1 SGHAT, CDR2 FQDESV (reference sequence). The CDR3 here is CASSRGGNNQPQHF. Full variable domain (remainder filled in from reference TRBV11-1 and TRBJ1-5): EAEVAQSPRYKITEKSQAVAFWCDPISGHATLYWYRQILGQGPELLVQFQDESVVDDSQLPKDRFSAERLKGVDSTLKIQPAELGDSAMYLCASSRGGNNQPQHFGDGTRLSIL.

V and J are TRBV29-1 and TRBJ2-7; lacking DNA, the TRBD1 call made by TCRdb goes unchecked. The germline V gene has CDR1 SQVTM and CDR2 ANQGSEA. CDR3 length: 13 residues. CDR3 sequence: CSATGTGFYEQYF.

The chain links TRBV27 to TRBJ1-2. The CDR3 has 16 amino acids. CDR1 and CDR2 from the germline V gene are MNHEY and SMNVEV (reference sequence). This chain's CDR3 is CASSPRPVWRDYGYTF.

V usage is TRBV12-5 and J usage is TRBJ2-1; TCRdb's D call, TRBD2, is unchecked because there is no DNA. Germline-derived CDR1 and CDR2 are LGHNT and FRNRAP. The CDR3 has 15 amino acids. The CDR3 reads CASAPGPPSYNEQFF.

The CDR3 protein is CASSSGQPNTEAFF. The chain joins TRBV5-1 to TRBJ1-1; as DNA is missing, the TRBD1 call by TCRdb cannot be tested. This CDR3 spans 14 amino acids. Germline V gene sequence: CDR1 SGHRS, CDR2 YFSETQ.

The chain employs TRBV7-9 and TRBJ2-7; TCRdb lists TRBD2, though no DNA is available to test this call. The CDR3 contains 15 residues. Germline V lookup: CDR1 SEHNR, CDR2 FQNEAQ (reference sequence). The CDR3 loop reads CASLIASGSSYEQYF.

This chain links TRBV7-6 with TRBJ2-6; without DNA, the TCRdb call of TRBD1 cannot be checked. Germline V gene sequence: CDR1 SGHVS, CDR2 FNYEAQ. This CDR3 is built from 16 residues. The CDR3 protein is CASSPPAHSGANVLAF.

The rearrangement joins TRBV2 to TRBJ2-5; TCRdb indicates TRBD2, and absent DNA this call remains unverified. This CDR3 is 15 amino acids long. The germline CDR1 and CDR2 sequences are SNHLY and FYNNEI. The CDR3 protein is CASRRLAGEWETQYF.

This sequence joins TRBV7-2 and TRBJ2-3. Germline V gene data show CDR1 as SGHTA and CDR2 as FQGNSA. The CDR3 sequence is 13 residues long. The CDR3 here is CASSLAVTATQYF.

V gene TRBV5-1 combines with J gene TRBJ2-2. The CDR3 length is 13 residues. Germline V CDR1 and CDR2: SGHRS, YFSETQ. The CDR3: CASSLEGSGELFF.

The chain combines TRBV20-1 with TRBJ2-1; TCRdb proposes TRBD1, but this gene call is untestable without DNA. The CDR3 has 16 residues. Germline CDR1 DFQATT, CDR2 SNEGSKA (reference sequence). The CDR3 sequence: CSAPSGGVSSYNEQFF.

The J gene is TRBJ2-7, the V gene TRBV15; TCRdb reports TRBD1, a call that lacks DNA to check it against. The CDR3 is 16 residues long. Germline loops: CDR1 LNHNV, CDR2 YYDKDF (reference sequence). The CDR3 protein is CATSRDRDRVIYEQYF.

The chain links TRBV28 to TRBJ2-7; TCRdb proposes TRBD1, but this gene call is untestable without DNA. The CDR3 has 13 residues. CDR1 is MDHEN, CDR2 SYDVKM, per germline. CDR3 sequence reads: CASRLRGVIEQYF.

V and J are TRBV20-1 and TRBJ2-3; TCRdb's assignment of TRBD2 cannot be checked, as there is no DNA. The CDR3 has 14 residues. Germline CDR1 reads DFQATT; CDR2 reads SNEGSKA (reference sequence). This chain's CDR3 is CSARESGSTDTQYF.

The chain links TRBV7-9 to TRBJ1-1; absent DNA, TCRdb's TRBD1 call cannot be checked. Germline V gene data show CDR1 as SEHNR and CDR2 as FQNEAQ (reference sequence). The CDR3 covers 13 residues. The CDR3 here is CAGDDRLGTEAFF.

V gene TRBV7-9 combines with J gene TRBJ2-3; TCRdb's D call, TRBD1, is unchecked because there is no DNA. Germline V gene lookup returns CDR1 SEHNR and CDR2 FQNEAQ (reference sequence). This CDR3 is 16 amino acids long. This CDR3 is CASSLLRDTLVGTQYF. The full variable domain, its missing parts supplied by reference TRBV7-9 and TRBJ2-3, is DTGVSQNPRHKITKRGQNVTFRCDPISEHNRLYWYRQTLGQGPEFLTYFQNEAQLEKSRLLSDRFSAERPKGSFSTLEIQRTEQGDSAMYLCASSLLRDTLVGTQYFGPGTRLTVL.

The chain joins TRBV29-1 to TRBJ2-7. This CDR3 has 13 residues. Germline values: CDR1 SQVTM, CDR2 ANQGSEA. CDR3 amino acids: CSVIRSGSYEQYF.